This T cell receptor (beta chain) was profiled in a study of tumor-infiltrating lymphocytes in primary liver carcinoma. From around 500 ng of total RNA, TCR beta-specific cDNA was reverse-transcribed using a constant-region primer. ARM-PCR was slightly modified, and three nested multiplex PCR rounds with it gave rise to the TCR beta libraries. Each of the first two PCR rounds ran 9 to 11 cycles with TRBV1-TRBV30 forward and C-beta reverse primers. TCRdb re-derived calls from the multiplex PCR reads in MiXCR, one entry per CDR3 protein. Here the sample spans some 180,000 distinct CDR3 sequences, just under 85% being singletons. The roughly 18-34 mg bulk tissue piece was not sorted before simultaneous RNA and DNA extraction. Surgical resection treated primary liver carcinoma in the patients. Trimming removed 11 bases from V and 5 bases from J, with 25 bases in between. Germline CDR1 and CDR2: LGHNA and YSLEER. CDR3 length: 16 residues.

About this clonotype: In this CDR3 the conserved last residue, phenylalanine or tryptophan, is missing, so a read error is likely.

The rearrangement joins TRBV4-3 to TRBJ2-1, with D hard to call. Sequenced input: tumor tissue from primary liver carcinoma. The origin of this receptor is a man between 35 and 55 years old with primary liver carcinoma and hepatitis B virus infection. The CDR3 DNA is TGCGCCGGCACCCAATTCCCCCCCCCGGCGGACAATGAGCAGTTCGTC. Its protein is CAGTQFPPPADNEQFV.